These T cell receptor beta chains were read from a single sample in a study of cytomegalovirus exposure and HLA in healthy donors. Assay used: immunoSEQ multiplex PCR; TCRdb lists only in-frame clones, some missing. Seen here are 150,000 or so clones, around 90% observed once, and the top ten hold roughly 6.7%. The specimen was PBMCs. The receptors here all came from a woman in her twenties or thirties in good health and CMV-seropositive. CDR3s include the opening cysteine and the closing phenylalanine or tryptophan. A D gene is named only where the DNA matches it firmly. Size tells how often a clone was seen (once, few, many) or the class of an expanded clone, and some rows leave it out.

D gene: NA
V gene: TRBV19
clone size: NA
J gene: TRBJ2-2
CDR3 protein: CASSLSGQTSGELFF
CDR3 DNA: TGTGCCAGTAGTTTAAGCGGACAGACTTCGGGGGAGCTGTTTTTT

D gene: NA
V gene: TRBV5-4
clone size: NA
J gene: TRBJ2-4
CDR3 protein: CASSNTGKGVVKNIQYF
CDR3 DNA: TGTGCCAGCAGTAATACAGGGAAAGGGGTGGTCAAAAACATTCAGTACTTC

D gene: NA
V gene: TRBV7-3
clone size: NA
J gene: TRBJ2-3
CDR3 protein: CASSYSGDEVDTQYF
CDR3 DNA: TGTGCCAGCAGCTATTCGGGAGATGAAGTAGATACGCAGTATTTT

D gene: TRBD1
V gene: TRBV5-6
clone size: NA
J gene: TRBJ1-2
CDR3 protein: CASSRTGTETPTF
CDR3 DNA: TGTGCCAGCAGCAGAACCGGGACAGAGACGCCCACCTTC

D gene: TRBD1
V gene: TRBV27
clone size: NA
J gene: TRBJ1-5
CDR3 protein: CASKPGQINQPQHF
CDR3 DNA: TGTGCCAGCAAGCCGGGACAGATAAATCAGCCCCAGCATTTT

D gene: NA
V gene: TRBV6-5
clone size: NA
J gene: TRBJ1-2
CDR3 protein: CASSDRLFYGYTF
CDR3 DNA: TGTGCCAGCTCGGACAGACTCTTCTATGGCTACACCTTC

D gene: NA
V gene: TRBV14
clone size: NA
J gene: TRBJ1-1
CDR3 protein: CASSPPGHPTEAFF
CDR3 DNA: TGTGCCAGCAGCCCCCCGGGACACCCCACTGAAGCTTTCTTT

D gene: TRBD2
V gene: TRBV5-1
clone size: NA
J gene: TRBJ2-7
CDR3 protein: CASSRLAGGSSYEQYF
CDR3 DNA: TGCGCCAGCAGCCGACTAGCGGGGGGGAGCTCCTACGAGCAGTACTTC

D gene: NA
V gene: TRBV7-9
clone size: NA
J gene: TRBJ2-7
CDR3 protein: CASSLGNRMYEQYF
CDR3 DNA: TGTGCCAGCAGCTTAGGTAACAGGATGTACGAGCAGTACTTC

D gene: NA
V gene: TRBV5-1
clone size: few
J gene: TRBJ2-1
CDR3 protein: CASSRLDSYNEQFF
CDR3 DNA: TGCGCCAGCAGCCGACTAGACTCCTACAATGAGCAGTTCTTC

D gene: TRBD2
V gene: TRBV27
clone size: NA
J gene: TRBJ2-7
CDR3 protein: CASTPSGRAHEQYF
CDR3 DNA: TGTGCCAGCACTCCCAGCGGGAGGGCCCACGAGCAGTACTTC

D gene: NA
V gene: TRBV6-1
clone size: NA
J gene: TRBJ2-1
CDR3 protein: CASTRTTRSYNEQFF
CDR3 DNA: TGTGCCAGCACCCGGACAACCCGCTCCTACAATGAGCAGTTCTTC

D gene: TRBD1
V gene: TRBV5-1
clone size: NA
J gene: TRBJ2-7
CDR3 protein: CASSLGGGAEEQYF
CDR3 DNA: TGCGCCAGCAGCTTGGGAGGGGGCGCGGAAGAGCAGTACTTC

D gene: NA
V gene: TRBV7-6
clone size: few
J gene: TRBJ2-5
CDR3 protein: CASSLGARGETQYF
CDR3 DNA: TGTGCCAGCAGCTTGGGGGCGAGGGGAGAGACCCAGTACTTC

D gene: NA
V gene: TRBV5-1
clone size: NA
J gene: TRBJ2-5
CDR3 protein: CASSPPRLETQYF
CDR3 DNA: TGCGCCAGCAGCCCCCCGCGGTTGGAGACCCAGTACTTC

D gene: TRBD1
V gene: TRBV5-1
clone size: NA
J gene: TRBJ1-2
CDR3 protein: CASQPRQGAAWGSYTF
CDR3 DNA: TGCGCCAGCCAACCACGACAGGGGGCGGCTTGGGGTAGCTACACCTTC

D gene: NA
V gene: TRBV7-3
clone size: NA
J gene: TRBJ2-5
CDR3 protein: CASSSGGTQYF
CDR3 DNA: TGTGCCAGCAGCTCCGGTGGGACCCAGTACTTC

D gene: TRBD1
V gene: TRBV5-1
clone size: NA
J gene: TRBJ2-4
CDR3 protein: CASSPDRSGNIQYF
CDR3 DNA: TGCGCCAGCAGCCCGGACAGGTCTGGGAACATTCAGTACTTC

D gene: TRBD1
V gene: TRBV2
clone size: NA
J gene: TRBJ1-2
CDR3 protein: CASSRTGGLSGYTF
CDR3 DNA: TGTGCCAGCAGTCGGACAGGGGGATTAAGTGGCTACACCTTC

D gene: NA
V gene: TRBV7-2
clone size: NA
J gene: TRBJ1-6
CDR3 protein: CASSTGGLYNSPLHF
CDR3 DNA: TGTGCCAGCAGTACCGGGGGGCTCTATAATTCACCCCTCCACTTT

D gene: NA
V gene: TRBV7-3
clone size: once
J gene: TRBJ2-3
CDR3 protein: CASSLGSSGALDTQYF
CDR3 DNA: TGTGCCAGCAGCTTAGGCAGTAGCGGAGCGCTTGATACGCAGTATTTT

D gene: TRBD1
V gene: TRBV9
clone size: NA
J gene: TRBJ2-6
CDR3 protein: CASSETGAGANVLTF
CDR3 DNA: TGTGCCAGCAGCGAAACAGGGGCTGGGGCCAACGTCCTGACTTTC

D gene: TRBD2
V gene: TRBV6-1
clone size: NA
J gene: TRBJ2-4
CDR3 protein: CASSEAGGPKNIQYF
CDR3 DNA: TGTGCCAGCAGTGAAGCGGGAGGGCCTAAGAACATTCAGTACTTC

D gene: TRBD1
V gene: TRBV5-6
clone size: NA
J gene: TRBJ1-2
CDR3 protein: CASFQGAGGYTF
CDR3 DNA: TGTGCCAGCTTCCAGGGGGCCGGTGGCTACACCTTC

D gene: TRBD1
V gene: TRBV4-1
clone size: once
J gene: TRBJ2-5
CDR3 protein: CASSQDIQGAKETQYF
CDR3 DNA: TGCGCCAGCAGCCAAGATATTCAGGGGGCAAAGGAGACCCAGTACTTC

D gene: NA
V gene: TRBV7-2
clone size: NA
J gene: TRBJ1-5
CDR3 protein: CASSLVQSNQPQHF
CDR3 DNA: TGTGCCAGCAGCTTAGTACAGTCGAATCAGCCCCAGCATTTT

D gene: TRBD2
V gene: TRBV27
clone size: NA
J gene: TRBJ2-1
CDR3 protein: CASSWVSSGSPDNEQFF
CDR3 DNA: TGTGCCAGCAGTTGGGTCTCTAGCGGGAGTCCTGACAATGAGCAGTTCTTC

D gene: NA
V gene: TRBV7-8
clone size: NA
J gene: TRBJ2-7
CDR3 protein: CASSLVSRGRLYEQYF
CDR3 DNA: TGTGCCAGCAGCTTAGTTTCCAGGGGCCGCCTCTACGAGCAGTACTTC

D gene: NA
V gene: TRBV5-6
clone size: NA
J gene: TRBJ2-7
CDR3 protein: CASSLRSSYEQYF
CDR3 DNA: TGTGCCAGCAGCTTAAGGAGTTCCTACGAGCAGTACTTC

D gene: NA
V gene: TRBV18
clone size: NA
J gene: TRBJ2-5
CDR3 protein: CASSPSGETQYF
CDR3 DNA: TGTGCCAGCTCACCGAGCGGAGAGACCCAGTACTTC

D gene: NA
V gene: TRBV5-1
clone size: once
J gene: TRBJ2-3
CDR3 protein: CASSLMGHTDTQYF
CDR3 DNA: TGCGCCAGCAGCTTGATGGGCCACACAGATACGCAGTATTTT

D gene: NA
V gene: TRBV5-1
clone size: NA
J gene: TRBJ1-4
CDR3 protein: CASRPYPDSQGLFF
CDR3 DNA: TGCGCCAGTAGACCCTACCCAGACTCCCAGGGACTGTTTTTT

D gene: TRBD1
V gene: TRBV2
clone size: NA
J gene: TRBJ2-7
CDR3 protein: CASSENRGSYEQYF
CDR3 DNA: TGTGCCAGCAGTGAAAACAGGGGATCCTACGAGCAGTACTTC

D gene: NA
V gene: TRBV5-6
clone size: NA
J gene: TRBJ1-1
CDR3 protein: CASSSGGREGIRSEAFF
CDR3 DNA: TGTGCCAGCAGCTCGGGCGGCAGGGAAGGTATAAGGTCTGAAGCTTTCTTT

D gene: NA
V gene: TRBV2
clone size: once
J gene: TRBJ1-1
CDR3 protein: CASSVGGRATEAFF
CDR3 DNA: TGTGCCAGCAGTGTCGGAGGGAGGGCTACTGAAGCTTTCTTT

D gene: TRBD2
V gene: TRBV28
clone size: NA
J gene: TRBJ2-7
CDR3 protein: CASSPTTPGLTYEQYF
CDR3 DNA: TGTGCCAGCAGTCCGACGACCCCGGGACTAACCTACGAGCAGTACTTC

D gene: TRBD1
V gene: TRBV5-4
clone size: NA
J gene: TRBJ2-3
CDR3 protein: CASSPPGQPGLGQYF
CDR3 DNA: TGTGCCAGCAGCCCCCCGGGACAGCCGGGCCTTGGGCAGTATTTT

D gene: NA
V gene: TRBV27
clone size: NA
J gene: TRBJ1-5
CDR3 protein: CASSWQFNQPQHF
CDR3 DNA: TGTGCCAGCAGTTGGCAGTTCAATCAGCCCCAGCATTTT

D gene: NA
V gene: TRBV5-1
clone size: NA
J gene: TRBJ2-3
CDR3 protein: CASSFVSVSDTQYF
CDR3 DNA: TGCGCCAGCAGCTTCGTCAGTGTCTCAGATACGCAGTATTTT

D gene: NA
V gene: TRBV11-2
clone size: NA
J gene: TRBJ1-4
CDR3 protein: CASSLGTRPRQEKLFF
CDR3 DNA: TGTGCCAGCAGCTTAGGGACTCGGCCCCGCCAGGAAAAACTGTTTTTT

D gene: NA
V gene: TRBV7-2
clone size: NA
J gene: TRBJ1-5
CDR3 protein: CASSLDESSYSNQPQHF
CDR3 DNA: TGTGCCAGCAGCCTAGACGAGTCCTCCTACAGCAATCAGCCCCAGCATTTT

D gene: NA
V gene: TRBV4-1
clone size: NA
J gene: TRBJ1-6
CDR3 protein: CASSHYQGLDSPLHF
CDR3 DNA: TGCGCCAGCAGCCACTATCAGGGTTTGGATTCACCCCTCCACTTT

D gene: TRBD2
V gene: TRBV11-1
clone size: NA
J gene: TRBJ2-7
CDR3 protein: CASSYSSGLAGGPWKQYF
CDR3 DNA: TGTGCCAGCAGCTACTCTTCTGGGCTAGCGGGAGGTCCCTGGAAGCAGTACTTC

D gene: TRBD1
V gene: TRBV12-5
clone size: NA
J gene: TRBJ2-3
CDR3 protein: CASGLGQGISDTQYF
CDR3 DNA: TGTGCTAGTGGCCTAGGACAGGGCATATCAGATACGCAGTATTTT

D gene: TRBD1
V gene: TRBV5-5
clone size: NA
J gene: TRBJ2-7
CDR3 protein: CASSLRDSPYEQYF
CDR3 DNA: TGTGCCAGCAGCTTGAGGGACAGTCCCTACGAGCAGTACTTC

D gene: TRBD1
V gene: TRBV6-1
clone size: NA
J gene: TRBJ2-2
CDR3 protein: CASSELGSGTANTGELFF
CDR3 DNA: TGTGCCAGCAGTGAACTTGGGTCCGGGACAGCGAACACCGGGGAGCTGTTTTTT

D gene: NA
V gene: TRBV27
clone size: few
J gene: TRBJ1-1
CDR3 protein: CASSSGNTEAFF
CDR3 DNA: TGTGCCAGCAGTTCAGGGAACACTGAAGCTTTCTTT

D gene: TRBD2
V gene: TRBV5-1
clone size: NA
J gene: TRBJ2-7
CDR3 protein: CASTRTTSGSSYEQYF
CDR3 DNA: TGCGCCAGCACCAGAACCACTAGCGGGAGCTCCTACGAGCAGTACTTC

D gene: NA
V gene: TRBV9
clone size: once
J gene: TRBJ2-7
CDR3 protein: CASSADTSYEQYF
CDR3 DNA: TGTGCCAGCAGCGCAGACACCTCCTACGAGCAGTACTTC

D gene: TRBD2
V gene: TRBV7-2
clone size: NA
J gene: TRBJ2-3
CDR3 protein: CASSLWASGGTDTQYF
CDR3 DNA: TGTGCCAGCAGCTTATGGGCTAGCGGGGGGACAGATACGCAGTATTTT

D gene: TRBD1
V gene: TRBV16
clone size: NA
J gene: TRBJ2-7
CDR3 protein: CASSPRDSYYEQYF
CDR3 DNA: TGTGCCAGCAGTCCTCGGGACAGTTATTACGAGCAGTACTTC